This TCR beta chain is from a study of cytomegalovirus exposure and HLA in healthy donors. On the study more broadly: In an earlier analysis, 117 million unique TCR beta sequences were found from 150 million to 200 million T cells. Within an early data release were approximately 85 million unique TCRs drawn from HLA-typed donors.

CDR3 length: 14 residues. With 0 bases removed from V and 5 bases from J, the gap between germline ends came to 10 bases. Germline lookup yields CDR1 LNHNV and CDR2 YYDKDF (reference sequence). PCR involved 60 Vbeta and 13 Jbeta primers. Repertoires were generated with immunoSEQ multiplex PCR, while TCRdb's copy carries only in-frame clones and drops some. The profile shows approximately 170,000 clones, 77% of them singletons. Each donor was nominally healthy when sampled (though unrecorded immune exposures were likely). General study points: Researchers had no immune exposure information except CMV serostatus available.

This clone was seen a single time. Its matching antigen is unknown. Sequenced sample: PBMCs. The TCR comes from a male donor in good health and CMV-seropositive. The rearrangement links TRBV15 to TRBJ2-5, with D hard to call. In DNA form, the CDR3 reads TGTGCCACCAGCAGAGATGGCGGTACCGAGACCCAGTACTTC. Amino acid sequence: CATSRDGGTETQYF.